The sequence of this T cell receptor (beta chain) was determined in a study of blood T cell repertoires in COVID-19. The assay was immunoSEQ multiplex PCR, and TCRdb's table has in-frame clones only and misses some. The sample carries under 250,000 clones, about four fifths recorded once. V dropped 4 bases and J dropped 6 bases, with 15 bases sitting between them. Germline loops: CDR1 LNHNV, CDR2 YYDKDF (reference sequence). CDR3 length: 14 residues. Sequences were obtained from peripheral blood. This TCR was recovered from a woman in her forties or fifties with acute or convalescent COVID-19. The J gene is TRBJ1-2, the V gene TRBV15; D possibly corresponds to TRBD1 (5 bases). The CDR3 bases are TGTGCCACCAGCACCCCCCGGGGGTTCAATGGCTACACCTTC. This codes for CATSTPRGFNGYTF.